Following are 32 T cell receptor beta chains from one sample sequenced in a study of T cell responses to AZD1222 COVID-19 vaccine. Using immunoSEQ multiplex PCR, the repertoire was profiled, and TCRdb retains in-frame clones only, with some absent. This sample has 90,000 to 120,000 clones, with about 89% found just once. Sequencing used peripheral blood, obtained 28 days after the second AZD1222 dose. The receptors shown here come from an adult who received the AZD1222 COVID-19 vaccine.

V and J are TRBV6-5 and TRBJ1-2, with D unclear. The CDR3 is 14 amino acids. The V end was cut by 8 bases, the J end by 10 bases, with 23 bases between. The germline CDR1 and CDR2 sequences are MNHEY and SVGAGI. CDR3 nucleotides: TGTGCCAGCGGGAGTTCTTTACTTCTATGGGACTACACCTTC. It encodes CASGSSLLLWDYTF.

The chain combines TRBV27 with TRBJ2-1; 7 bases fit TRBD2. Germline CDR1 is MNHEY and CDR2 is SMNVEV (reference sequence). V shed 8 bases, J shed 15 bases, and the junction held 7 bases outside the gene matches. The CDR3 consists of 10 residues. The CDR3 DNA sequence: TGTGCCAGCGGGGCGGGAGCTCGGTTCTTC. It encodes CASGAGARFF.

The V gene is TRBV29-1, the J gene TRBJ2-5; TRBD2 is a possible D gene (5 bases). The V gene's germline CDR1 is SQVTM and CDR2 ANQGSEA. V was pared by 8 bases and J by 3 bases, with 16 bases between. The CDR3 extends over 13 amino acids. The CDR3 region is CSPQGLSKETQYF. In nucleotides, the CDR3 is TGCAGCCCCCAAGGACTGAGTAAAGAGACCCAGTACTTC.

This clone was detected once. The chain links TRBV5-6 to TRBJ2-5, with 9 bases matching TRBD1. The CDR3 spans 17 residues. Germline CDR1 and CDR2: SGHDT and YYEEEE. With V trimmed by 2 bases and J by 5 bases, 13 bases remained unmatched. This CDR3 reads CASSFQRSGQGRETQYF. The CDR3 nucleotides are TGTGCCAGCAGCTTTCAACGCTCGGGACAGGGTAGGGAGACCCAGTACTTC.

The rearrangement links TRBV27 to TRBJ2-5, with 7 bases identical to TRBD2. Losses at the gene ends were 5 bases for V and 4 bases for J; bases not matched to a gene: 10. The CDR3 has 15 residues. The germline gives CDR1 MNHEY, CDR2 SMNVEV (reference sequence). CDR3 in DNA: TGTGCCAGCAGTACCTACGCGGGACTATTAGAGACCCAGTACTTC. Translated: CASSTYAGLLETQYF.

This chain joins TRBV7-9 and TRBJ2-5, with TRBD2 matching over 13 bases. The CDR3 runs 16 residues. V was pared by 3 bases and J by 5 bases, with 6 bases of the junction left unmatched. Looked up from germline, CDR1 is SEHNR and CDR2 is FQNEAQ (reference sequence). The CDR3 DNA reads as TGTGCCAGCAGCTTGATCGGGACTAGCGGGACGGAGACCCAGTACTTC. Its translation: CASSLIGTSGTETQYF.

This chain links TRBV5-5 with TRBJ2-7; D is perhaps TRBD1 or TRBD2 (6 bases each). V gave up 5 bases and J gave up 2 bases, with 26 bases separating them. Germline CDR1 reads SGHKS; CDR2 reads YYEKEE (reference sequence). The CDR3 length is 18 residues. The CDR3 DNA sequence: TGTGCCAGCAGTCTGCGGCAAATTACTTGGGGGGCACCCTACGAGCAGTACTTC. Translated, it gives CASSLRQITWGAPYEQYF.

The V and J genes are TRBV30 and TRBJ2-4; 9 bases align to TRBD2. In germline, CDR1 is GTSNPN, CDR2 SVGIG (reference sequence). V gave up 1 base and J gave up 7 bases; unmatched junction bases: 8. This CDR3 contains 15 residues. The CDR3 coding sequence is TGTGCCTGGAGTGAATTGCGGGGGGGCGTGAACATTCAGTACTTC. Amino acid sequence: CAWSELRGGVNIQYF.

The V call is TRBV11-2, the J call TRBJ2-7; TRBD2 matches 7 bases. The V gene end was trimmed by 1 base and the J gene end by 2 bases; junction bases not matched to a gene: 2. The germline V gene has CDR1 SGHAT and CDR2 FQNNGV. The CDR3 is 14 residues long. CDR3 loop: CASSLGLATYEQYF. In nucleotides, the CDR3 is TGTGCCAGCAGCTTAGGACTAGCCACCTACGAGCAGTACTTC.

The gene calls are TRBV4-1 and TRBJ1-2; 8 positions agree with TRBD1. Germline lookup yields CDR1 MGHRA and CDR2 YSYEKL. The CDR3 has 16 residues. Trimming at V came to 4 bases and at J to 4 bases, leaving 11 bases not matched to a gene. The CDR3 protein is CASSPTYRGSLYGYTF. The CDR3 DNA reads as TGCGCCAGCAGCCCAACATACAGGGGGTCCCTCTATGGCTACACCTTC.

CDR3 nucleotide sequence: TGTGCCAGCCGTAGCGGGGGCTCCACCGGGGAGCTGTTTTTT. Its translation: CASRSGGSTGELFF. V usage is TRBV10-3 and J usage is TRBJ2-2; 9 bases fit TRBD2. V shed 10 bases and J 4 bases; nucleotides not matched to a gene: 7. This CDR3 region has 14 residues. Per the germline V gene, CDR1 is ENHRY and CDR2 is SYGVKD.

V usage is TRBV13 and J usage is TRBJ1-1, with D hard to call. Germline V gene lookup returns CDR1 PRHDT and CDR2 FYEKMQ (reference sequence). The CDR3 has 14 residues. The V gene lost 6 bases and the J gene lost 9 bases, with 20 bases spanning the gap. CDR3 in DNA: TGTGCCAGCAGTACGACCGAGGTGGCTTATCAAGCTTTCTTT. It specifies CASSTTEVAYQAFF.

The chain couples TRBV5-1 to TRBJ2-7; perhaps D is TRBD1 or TRBD2 (5 bases each). Between the trimmed V and J ends, which lost 0 bases and 5 bases, there was a span of 15 bases. The germline V gene has CDR1 SGHRS and CDR2 YFSETQ. The CDR3 loop spans 15 amino acids. Here the CDR3 DNA reads TGCGCCAGCAGCTTGGTTGGGGGAGTCACCCACGAGCAGTACTTC. Translation gives CASSLVGGVTHEQYF.

The rearrangement uses TRBV4-2 and TRBJ1-6, with D unresolved. V was shortened by 1 base and J by 11 bases, with 15 bases between the two germline ends. The CDR3 loop spans 15 amino acids. Germline V gene data show CDR1 as LGHNA and CDR2 as YNFKEQ. The CDR3 loop reads CASSQAKTLIAPLHF. The CDR3 DNA sequence: TGTGCCAGCAGCCAAGCGAAGACTCTAATCGCACCCCTCCACTTT.

This chain links TRBV2 with TRBJ1-5; D unclear. V lost 6 bases to trimming and J lost 0 bases, with 12 bases between them. Germline CDR1 SNHLY, CDR2 FYNNEI. CDR3 size: 15 residues. This chain's CDR3 is CASRERDHSNQPQHF. For the CDR3, the DNA is TGTGCCAGCAGGGAAAGGGATCATAGCAATCAGCCCCAGCATTTT. The full variable domain, its missing parts supplied by reference TRBV2 and TRBJ1-5, is EPEVTQTPSHQVTQMGQEVILRCVPISNHLYFYWYRQILGQKVEFLVSFYNNEISEKSEIFDDQFSVERPDGSNFTLKIRSTKLEDSAMYFCASRERDHSNQPQHFGDGTRLSIL.

The chain recombines TRBV9 with TRBJ1-5; D is unclear. The CDR3 sequence is 12 residues long. Germline CDR1 is SGDLS and CDR2 is YYNGEE. V was cut by 0 bases and J by 9 bases, with 7 bases left in between. The chain's CDR3 is CASSVGNTPQHF. The CDR3 DNA is TGTGCCAGCAGCGTAGGGAATACGCCCCAGCATTTT. The full variable domain, with the rest looked up from reference TRBV9 and TRBJ1-5, is DSGVTQTPKHLITATGQRVTLRCSPRSGDLSVYWYQQSLDQGLQFLIQYYNGEERAKGNILERFSAQQFPDLHSELNLSSLELGDSALYFCASSVGNTPQHFGDGTRLSIL.

There are a few counts of this clone. The J gene is TRBJ2-7, the V gene TRBV13; weak D call: TRBD2 (6 bases). Germline lookup yields CDR1 PRHDT and CDR2 FYEKMQ (reference sequence). This CDR3 has 13 amino acids. Trimming pared 4 bases from V and 5 bases from J, leaving 12 bases between. The CDR3 region has the DNA TGTGCCAGCAGCTATCAGGACTACAACGAGCAGTACTTC. Translation: CASSYQDYNEQYF.

This chain uses TRBV4-3 with TRBJ1-2, with D perhaps TRBD1 (6 bases). V was cut by 0 bases and J by 7 bases, with 18 bases left in between. The V gene's germline CDR1 is LGHNA and CDR2 YSLEER. The CDR3 totals 16 residues. The CDR3 sequence is CASSQETGAPGLGYTF. DNA of the CDR3: TGCGCCAGCAGCCAAGAGACGGGGGCCCCCGGCCTTGGCTACACCTTC.

This sequence joins TRBV7-7 and TRBJ1-3, with D uncertain. The CDR3 contains 12 residues. Germline V lookup: CDR1 SSHAT, CDR2 FNYEAQ (reference sequence). The CDR3 spells CASRVTGNTIYF. CDR3 sequence (DNA): TGTGCTAGTCGAGTAACTGGAAACACCATATATTTT.

The CDR3 protein is CASSQDQETYNEQFF. CDR3 sequence (DNA): TGCGCCAGCAGCCAAGATCAAGAGACATACAATGAGCAGTTCTTC. The rearrangement uses TRBV4-3 and TRBJ2-1; D gene uncertain. Trimming left V 0 bases short and J 4 bases short, with 10 bases between. This CDR3 has 15 residues. Germline CDR1 LGHNA, CDR2 YSLEER.

The chain combines TRBV5-6 with TRBJ2-3; perhaps TRBD1 as D (5 bases). Germline CDR1 is SGHDT and CDR2 is YYEEEE. V lost 4 bases to trimming and J lost 13 bases, with 13 bases between them. The length of the CDR3 is 11 residues. CDR3 residues: CASSRMGPKYF. The CDR3, as DNA: TGTGCCAGCAGCCGTATGGGGCCCAAGTATTTT.

The rearrangement joins TRBV5-1 to TRBJ2-3; no clear D. Germline assignment: CDR1 SGHRS and CDR2 YFSETQ. This CDR3 contains 11 residues. Trimming stripped 7 bases from V and 3 bases from J, with 6 bases between. Here the CDR3 DNA reads TGCGCCAGCCAACAGACAGATACGCAGTATTTT. The encoded protein is CASQQTDTQYF.

The chain has TRBV10-3 and TRBJ2-7; 7 bases are shared with TRBD1. The CDR3 has 12 amino acids. From germline, CDR1 is ENHRY and CDR2 SYGVKD. The V and J ends lost 10 bases and 3 bases, in that order; junction bases with no gene match: 6. CDR3 protein: CATTGTVYEQYF. CDR3 DNA: TGTGCCACCACCGGGACAGTCTACGAGCAGTACTTC.

This clone was observed a single time. The V gene is TRBV4-3, the J gene TRBJ1-1; D is ambiguous. This CDR3 contains 11 residues. Germline V lookup: CDR1 LGHNA, CDR2 YSLEER. V gave up 4 bases and J gave up 7 bases, with 7 bases separating them. CDR3 residues: CASSPPSEAFF. CDR3 nucleotide sequence: TGCGCCAGCAGCCCTCCTAGTGAAGCTTTCTTT.

This clone has only one observation. The rearrangement links TRBV29-1 to TRBJ2-7; 7 bases fit TRBD1. Germline V gene lookup returns CDR1 SQVTM and CDR2 ANQGSEA. The CDR3 extends over 15 amino acids. The V gene end was trimmed by 6 bases and the J gene end by 2 bases; junction bases not matched to a gene: 13. CDR3 DNA: TGCAGCGTCCTGGCTCGGGACAGTCGCCCCTACGAGCAGTACTTC. Encoded protein: CSVLARDSRPYEQYF.

The rearrangement joins TRBV3-1 (or the pseudogene TRBV3-2) to TRBJ1-2, with no clear D. CDR3 length equals 14 residues. Trimming stripped 1 base from V and 1 base from J, with 7 bases between. Germline V gene lookup returns CDR1 LGHDT and CDR2 YNNKEL (reference sequence). CDR3 nucleotide sequence: TGTGCCAGCAGCCAAGTCCCAGGTAACTATGGCTACACCTTC. It yields the protein CASSQVPGNYGYTF.

The CDR3 coding sequence is TGTGCCAGCAGCTTAGTAACTATAGCCCCGAAGGGTAAAGATACGCAGTATTTT. As protein: CASSLVTIAPKGKDTQYF. J is TRBJ2-3 and V is TRBV7-9, with D uncertain. Germline V gene lookup returns CDR1 SEHNR and CDR2 FQNEAQ (reference sequence). Trimming removed 1 base at V and 5 bases at J, with 22 bases between. The CDR3 is 18 amino acids.

The chain combines TRBV25-1 with TRBJ2-3; D unresolved. V was pared by 4 bases and J by 0 bases, with 5 bases between. The CDR3 contains 13 residues. Germline V gives CDR1 MGHDK, CDR2 SYGVNS. The CDR3 here is CASSAASTDTQYF. CDR3 bases: TGTGCCAGCAGTGCAGCTAGCACAGATACGCAGTATTTT. The variable domain in full, with the rest retrieved from reference TRBV25-1 and TRBJ2-3, is EADIYQTPRYLVIGTGKKITLECSQTMGHDKMYWYQQDPGMELHLIHYSYGVNSTEKGDLSSESTVSRIRTEHFPLTLESARPSHTSQYLCASSAASTDTQYFGPGTRLTVL.

This chain uses TRBV10-3 with TRBJ1-2; D gene unclear. V lost 0 bases to trimming and J lost 5 bases, with 10 bases between them. CDR1 ENHRY and CDR2 SYGVKD come from the germline V gene. The CDR3 length is 14 residues. Here the CDR3 reads CAISESVRVYGYTF. The CDR3 bases are TGTGCCATCAGTGAGTCGGTCAGAGTATATGGCTACACCTTC.

This clone was recorded once. The gene calls are TRBV4-3 and TRBJ1-1; tentative D call: TRBD1 (5 bases). This CDR3 contains 14 residues. CDR1 and CDR2 (germline): LGHNA, YSLEER. V gave up 5 bases and J gave up 1 base, with 11 bases separating them. For the CDR3, the DNA is TGCGCCAGCAGCGCAAAACAGGCGAACACTGAAGCTTTCTTT. This gives the protein CASSAKQANTEAFF.

The V gene is TRBV19, the J gene TRBJ1-1; D gene ambiguous. V lost 7 bases to trimming and J lost 5 bases, with 14 bases between them. The length of the CDR3 is 13 residues. Germline V gene sequence: CDR1 LNHDA, CDR2 SQIVND (reference sequence). The CDR3 nucleotides read TGTGCCAGTACCCCACATGGGAGGACTGAAGCTTTCTTT. Protein sequence: CASTPHGRTEAFF.

V usage is TRBV19 and J usage is TRBJ1-5, with 10 bases identical to TRBD1. Per the germline V gene, CDR1 is LNHDA and CDR2 is SQIVND (reference sequence). The CDR3 contains 18 residues. V was pared by 6 bases and J by 6 bases, with 17 bases of the junction left unmatched. The CDR3 sequence is CASRGPGQGSGISQPQHF. CDR3 DNA sequence: TGTGCCAGTAGGGGACCGGGACAGGGGTCAGGTATTAGTCAGCCCCAGCATTTT.